One sample yielded the 22 T cell receptor beta chains listed below, sequenced in a study of blood T cell repertoires in COVID-19. Clones were read by immunoSEQ multiplex PCR, and TCRdb kept only the in-frame ones, dropping some. Of about 480,000 clones listed, less than 90% are singletons. Sequenced: peripheral blood. All receptors come from a woman in her 50s with COVID-19, enrolled during active disease.

The rearrangement uses TRBV23-1 and TRBJ1-4; TRBD1 might be the D (6 bases). TRBV23-1 is noted as an ORF with a role that remains uncertain. Trimming shortened V by 6 bases and J by 14 bases, and 16 bases separated the two germline ends. The CDR3 is made up of 12 amino acids. The CDR3 sequence: CASRRTGTKLFF. The CDR3 coding sequence is TGCGCCAGCAGGCGAACAGGGACAAAGCTGTTTTTT.

This chain uses TRBV5-1 with TRBJ2-1, with 14 bases identical to TRBD2. Germline assignment: CDR1 SGHRS and CDR2 YFSETQ. Trimming took 1 base from V and 7 from J; bases not matched to a gene: 10. The CDR3 length is 18 residues. The CDR3 nucleotides read TGCGCCAGCAGCTTGCCGGGACTAGCGGGGGACTTACGGAATGAGCAGTTCTTC. Translated, it gives CASSLPGLAGDLRNEQFF.

This clone has just one count. This sample includes further DNA sequences coding for the same CDR3. The CDR3 loop reads CAWRLDRSSYNSPLHF. CDR3 coding DNA: TGTGCCTGGAGACTCGACAGGAGCTCCTATAATTCACCCCTCCACTTT. The genes are TRBV30 and TRBJ1-6, with D maybe TRBD1 (6 bases). Germline loops: CDR1 GTSNPN, CDR2 SVGIG (reference sequence). The CDR3 length is 16 residues. The ends were cut back, 3 bases at V and 0 bases at J, with 12 bases in the middle.

The J gene is TRBJ1-6, the V gene TRBV5-1; TRBD1 is a possible D gene (6 bases). Trimming stripped 3 bases from V and 7 bases from J, with 11 bases between. This CDR3 is 14 amino acids long. CDR1 SGHRS and CDR2 YFSETQ come from the germline V gene. The CDR3 spells CASSSTGENSPLHF. DNA of the CDR3: TGCGCCAGCAGCTCGACAGGAGAGAATTCACCCCTCCACTTT. The whole variable domain, remainder taken from reference TRBV5-1 and TRBJ1-6, is KAGVTQTPRYLIKTRGQQVTLSCSPISGHRSVSWYQQTPGQGLQFLFEYFSETQRNKGNFPGRFSGRQFSNSRSEMNVSTLELGDSALYLCASSSTGENSPLHFGNGTRLTVT.

The DNA of the CDR3 is TGTGCCAGCAAGGGGGATTTGAGATATGGCTACACCTTC. Translating it yields CASKGDLRYGYTF. This chain links TRBV2 with TRBJ1-2; weak D call: TRBD1 (6 bases). The CDR3 has 13 amino acids. The germline gives CDR1 SNHLY, CDR2 FYNNEI. Deletions cut 7 bases from V and 5 bases from J, with 14 bases between.

V and J are TRBV19 and TRBJ1-1, with 7 bases lining up with TRBD1. V shed 3 bases and J 1 base; nucleotides not matched to a gene: 5. The CDR3 consists of 15 residues. In germline, CDR1 is LNHDA, CDR2 SQIVND (reference sequence). The CDR3 reads CASSITGVGNTEAFF. The CDR3 bases are TGTGCCAGTAGTATTACAGGGGTGGGGAACACTGAAGCTTTCTTT. Using reference TRBV19 and TRBJ1-1 for the parts outside the CDR3, the full variable domain is DGGITQSPKYLFRKEGQNVTLSCEQNLNHDAMYWYRQDPGQGLRLIYYSQIVNDFQKGDIAEGYSVSREKKESFPLTVTSAQKNPTAFYLCASSITGVGNTEAFFGQGTRLTVV.

V is TRBV18 and J is TRBJ1-1; a weak D match, TRBD1 (5 bases). Trimming cost V 6 bases and J 5 bases, with 19 bases left between them. The germline V gene has CDR1 KGHSH and CDR2 LQKENI. There are 15 residues in the CDR3. Written as DNA, the CDR3 is TGTGCCAGCTCCCCCCTCGGGGGGAGGGCGACTGAAGCTTTCTTT. Protein: CASSPLGGRATEAFF. Full variable domain (remainder filled in from reference TRBV18 and TRBJ1-1): NAGVMQNPRHLVRRRGQEARLRCSPMKGHSHVYWYRQLPEEGLKFMVYLQKENIIDESGMPKERFSAEFPKEGPSILRIQQVVRGDSAAYFCASSPLGGRATEAFFGQGTRLTVV.

The CDR3 loop reads CASRWGQAQNQPQHF. For the CDR3, the DNA is TGTGCCAGTAGGTGGGGACAGGCACAAAATCAGCCCCAGCATTTT. The chain has TRBV19 and TRBJ1-5; TRBD1 agrees at 8 bases. J gave up 4 bases and V 6 bases, and 8 bases lay outside the gene matches. CDR1 and CDR2 from the germline V gene are LNHDA and SQIVND (reference sequence). The CDR3 has 15 residues.

The rearrangement joins TRBV15 to TRBJ1-1; perhaps TRBD1 as D (5 bases). This CDR3 contains 15 residues. Germline V gene lookup returns CDR1 LNHNV and CDR2 YYDKDF (reference sequence). The V end lost 4 bases, the J end lost 1 base, and 13 bases lay between the germline ends. The CDR3 DNA sequence: TGTGCCACCAGCAAGTACCGGGACTCGAACACTGAAGCTTTCTTT. Protein sequence: CATSKYRDSNTEAFF.

The CDR3: CAISESPVAGGGYEQYF. CDR3 nucleotide sequence: TGTGCCATCAGTGAGAGTCCCGTAGCGGGGGGTGGATACGAGCAGTACTTC. The chain combines TRBV10-3 with TRBJ2-7; 10 nucleotides agree with TRBD2. The CDR3 length is 17 residues. V lost 2 bases to trimming and J lost 4 bases; unmatched junction nucleotides: 11. CDR1 is ENHRY and CDR2 is SYGVKD in the germline V gene.

This sequence joins TRBV3-1 (or the pseudogene TRBV3-2) and TRBJ2-4; 9 nucleotides line up with TRBD1. Trimming cost V 1 base and J 15 bases; bases outside gene matches: 4. The CDR3 extends over 12 amino acids. The germline gives CDR1 LGHDT, CDR2 YNNKEL (reference sequence). The CDR3: CASSQGRDRVYF. The CDR3 DNA follows: TGTGCCAGCAGCCAAGGACGGGACAGGGTGTACTTC.

The V gene is TRBV11-3, the J gene TRBJ2-1; 11 bases agree with TRBD1. The CDR3 is 15 amino acids. Germline CDR1 and CDR2: SGHNT and YENEEA. Losses at the gene ends were 0 bases for V and 8 bases for J; bases not matched to a gene: 3. CDR3 in amino acids: CASSLDSGQGDEQFF. CDR3 coding DNA: TGTGCCAGCAGCTTAGATTCGGGACAGGGGGATGAGCAGTTCTTC.

This clone was detected only once. V usage is TRBV5-1 and J usage is TRBJ1-6; 10 bases align to TRBD1. V dropped 0 bases and J dropped 7; count of bases not matched to a gene: 4. Germline loops: CDR1 SGHRS, CDR2 YFSETQ. This CDR3 is 16 amino acids long. The CDR3 here is CASSLGQGADNSPLHF. The CDR3 DNA sequence: TGCGCCAGCAGCTTGGGACAGGGGGCCGACAATTCACCCCTCCACTTT.

This clone was seen only once. This rearrangement joins TRBV6-6 to TRBJ2-2; 13 bases map to TRBD2. The junction had 5 bases not matched to a gene; V was cut back by 6 bases and J by 4 bases. The CDR3 covers 16 residues. CDR1 and CDR2 from the germline V gene are MNHNY and SVGAGI (reference sequence). DNA of the CDR3: TGTGCCAGCAGCTCGACTAGCGGGGGGCTCACCGGGGAGCTGTTTTTT. Translation: CASSSTSGGLTGELFF.

The chain has TRBV9 and TRBJ2-1; TRBD2 might be the D (5 bases). Germline lookup yields CDR1 SGDLS and CDR2 YYNGEE. CDR3 length: 14 amino acids. V shed 4 bases and J shed 5 bases, with 13 bases lying between them. The CDR3 DNA reads as TGTGCCAGCAGCCCAAGGACTTTCAACAATGAGCAGTTCTTC. It translates to CASSPRTFNNEQFF.

This sequence joins TRBV6-5 and TRBJ1-4, with 7 positions matching TRBD1. CDR1 and CDR2 from the germline V gene are MNHEY and SVGAGI. There are 15 residues in the CDR3. V was clipped by 5 bases and J by 5 bases; unmatched bases: 8. The CDR3 coding sequence is TGTGCCAGCAGTCCCTCCGGGACAGTGAATGAAAAACTGTTTTTT. Translating it yields CASSPSGTVNEKLFF.

The rearrangement links TRBV28 to TRBJ2-7, with TRBD1 identical over 9 bases. The V gene's germline CDR1 is MDHEN and CDR2 SYDVKM. This CDR3 comprises 14 residues. With V trimmed by 7 bases and J by 5 bases, 9 bases remained unmatched. This CDR3 reads CASTLQGATNEQYF. As DNA, the CDR3 is TGTGCCAGCACCCTACAGGGGGCAACAAACGAGCAGTACTTC. The complete variable domain, with remaining parts taken from reference TRBV28 and TRBJ2-7, reads DVKVTQSSRYLVKRTGEKVFLECVQDMDHENMFWYRQDPGLGLRLIYFSYDVKMKEKGDIPEGYSVSREKKERFSLILESASTNQTSMYLCASTLQGATNEQYFGPGTRLTVT.

This rearrangement joins TRBV12-1 to TRBJ2-7; the D call of TRBD2 is as the table states it, not checked on the DNA. TRBV12-1 is a pseudogene. CDR3 length: 13 amino acids. CDR3 DNA sequence: TGTGCCAGCAGCTTTCCGGGATTCTACGAGCAGTACTTC. Its translation is CASSFPGFYEQYF.

The chain has TRBV29-1 and TRBJ2-5, with D perhaps TRBD2 (5 bases). The CDR3 covers 14 residues. Germline CDR1 reads SQVTM; CDR2 reads ANQGSEA. The V end lost 3 bases, the J end lost 3 bases, and 14 bases lay between the germline ends. CDR3 sequence reads: CSVDKAGGEETQYF. The CDR3 DNA follows: TGCAGCGTTGATAAGGCAGGAGGAGAAGAGACCCAGTACTTC.

There are a few counts of this clone. The chain is built from TRBV29-1 and TRBJ1-1; no clear D gene. V lost 6 bases and J lost 5, with 13 bases in between. Germline CDR1 and CDR2: SQVTM and ANQGSEA. The CDR3 is made up of 12 amino acids. CDR3 DNA sequence: TGCAGCGTCGCGGGGTTGGGGACTGAAGCTTTCTTT. Its translation is CSVAGLGTEAFF.

This chain joins TRBV6-5 and TRBJ2-5, with unresolved D. Trimming took 2 bases from V and 5 from J, leaving 12 bases between them. Germline CDR1 MNHEY, CDR2 SVGAGI. The CDR3 is 14 amino acids. In nucleotides, the CDR3 is TGTGCCAGCAGTTACGCCGGCGACTGGGAGACCCAGTACTTC. It is translated as CASSYAGDWETQYF.

CDR3 DNA: TGTGCCAGCAGTGATGTGGGTGGGGCCGGGTATTCACCCCTCCACTTT. It yields the protein CASSDVGGAGYSPLHF. The chain recombines TRBV6-1 with TRBJ1-6, with TRBD1 as a possible D gene (5 bases). From germline, CDR1 is MNHNS and CDR2 SASEGT. The CDR3 is 16 amino acids. The V and J ends lost 3 bases and 8 bases respectively, with 17 bases between them.